The 7 T cell receptor beta chains below all came from one sample that was sequenced in a study of cytomegalovirus exposure and HLA in healthy donors. A multiplex PCR was run with 60 Vbeta primers and 13 Jbeta primers. The protocol was immunoSEQ multiplex PCR, while the TCRdb copy is restricted to in-frame clones and leaves out a portion. The sample yields roughly 100,000 clones, around 82% seen once. The source material was PBMCs. These receptor sequences come from a middle-aged woman in good health and CMV-seronegative.

The chain links TRBV7-2 to TRBJ2-5; TRBD2 might be the D (6 bases). With 1 base removed from V and 2 bases from J, the gap between germline ends came to 14 bases. CDR1 is SGHTA and CDR2 is FQGNSA in the germline V gene. This CDR3 is built from 16 residues. CDR3 DNA sequence: TGTGCCAGCAGCTTAGGCCAACTAGCCTATCAAGAGACCCAGTACTTC. It specifies CASSLGQLAYQETQYF.

V is TRBV4-1 and J is TRBJ2-7, with 7 bases fitting TRBD1. After removal of 0 bases from V and 5 bases from J, the junction contained 7 bases not matched to a gene. CDR3 size: 15 residues. CDR1 and CDR2 from the germline V gene are MGHRA and YSYEKL. CDR3 amino acids: CASSQETGKIDEQYF. Written as DNA, the CDR3 is TGCGCCAGCAGCCAAGAGACAGGGAAAATCGACGAGCAGTACTTC.

This clone was detected only once. CDR3 loop: CASSPRVNQPQHF. CDR3 sequence (DNA): TGTGCCAGCAGCCCACGCGTCAATCAGCCCCAGCATTTT. This chain uses TRBV14 with TRBJ1-5; D remains ambiguous. V gave up 4 bases and J gave up 3 bases, with 7 bases separating them. Germline V lookup: CDR1 SGHDN, CDR2 FVKESK. The CDR3 loop spans 13 amino acids. The whole variable domain, filled in from reference TRBV14 and TRBJ1-5, reads EAGVTQFPSHSVIEKGQTVTLRCDPISGHDNLYWYRRVMGKEIKFLLHFVKESKQDESGMPNNRFLAERTGGTYSTLKVQPAELEDSGVYFCASSPRVNQPQHFGDGTRLSIL.

V usage is TRBV10-3 and J usage is TRBJ2-1; D possibly corresponds to TRBD2 (9 bases). From germline, CDR1 is ENHRY and CDR2 SYGVKD. The CDR3 extends over 15 amino acids. V was pared by 4 bases and J by 6 bases, with 16 bases between. CDR3 DNA sequence: TGTGCCATCAGTGCGGCGGGAGGGACAGGCAATGAGCAGTTCTTC. Its translation: CAISAAGGTGNEQFF.

This chain connects TRBV6-1 to TRBJ2-2; no clear D. CDR3 length: 13 residues. Germline loops: CDR1 MNHNS, CDR2 SASEGT. The V end lost 10 bases, the J end lost 3 bases, and 12 bases lay between the germline ends. In DNA, the CDR3 is TGTGCCACCCGGAGTCTCCACACCGGGGAGCTGTTTTTT. This translates into CATRSLHTGELFF.

V usage is TRBV28 and J usage is TRBJ2-2, with D tentatively TRBD2 (5 bases). The CDR3 is made up of 17 amino acids. V lost 5 bases, J lost 1 base, and 17 bases lay in between. Germline CDR1 and CDR2: MDHEN and SYDVKM. The CDR3 DNA reads as TGTGCCAGCAGTCGAACCGTGCCGGGAAAGAACACCGGGGAGCTGTTTTTT. Translated: CASSRTVPGKNTGELFF.

The chain links TRBV5-1 to TRBJ2-5; D ambiguous. The J call may be incorrect, as the DNA end agrees better with TRBJ2-7. CDR1 and CDR2 (germline): SGHRS, YFSETQ. There are 14 residues in the CDR3. The CDR3 nucleotides read TGCGCCAGCAGCCCTGGTGGAGAAAACTACGAGCAGTACTTC. Its protein is CASSPGGENYEQYF.